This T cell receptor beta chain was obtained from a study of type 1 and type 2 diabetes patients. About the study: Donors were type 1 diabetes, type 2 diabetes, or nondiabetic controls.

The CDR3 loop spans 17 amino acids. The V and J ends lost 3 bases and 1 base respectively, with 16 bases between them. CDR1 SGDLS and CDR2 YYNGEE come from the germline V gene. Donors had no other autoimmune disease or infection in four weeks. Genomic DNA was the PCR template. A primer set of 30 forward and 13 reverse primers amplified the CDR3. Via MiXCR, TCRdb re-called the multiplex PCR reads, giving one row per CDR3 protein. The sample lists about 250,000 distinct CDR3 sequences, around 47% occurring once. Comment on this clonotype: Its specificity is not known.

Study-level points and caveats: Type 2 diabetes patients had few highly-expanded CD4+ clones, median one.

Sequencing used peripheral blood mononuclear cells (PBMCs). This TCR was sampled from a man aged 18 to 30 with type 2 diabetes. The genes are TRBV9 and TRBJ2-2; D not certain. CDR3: CASSAALVRENTGELFF. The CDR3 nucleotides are TGTGCCAGCAGCGCCGCCCTAGTAAGGGAGAACACCGGGGAGCTGTTTTTT.